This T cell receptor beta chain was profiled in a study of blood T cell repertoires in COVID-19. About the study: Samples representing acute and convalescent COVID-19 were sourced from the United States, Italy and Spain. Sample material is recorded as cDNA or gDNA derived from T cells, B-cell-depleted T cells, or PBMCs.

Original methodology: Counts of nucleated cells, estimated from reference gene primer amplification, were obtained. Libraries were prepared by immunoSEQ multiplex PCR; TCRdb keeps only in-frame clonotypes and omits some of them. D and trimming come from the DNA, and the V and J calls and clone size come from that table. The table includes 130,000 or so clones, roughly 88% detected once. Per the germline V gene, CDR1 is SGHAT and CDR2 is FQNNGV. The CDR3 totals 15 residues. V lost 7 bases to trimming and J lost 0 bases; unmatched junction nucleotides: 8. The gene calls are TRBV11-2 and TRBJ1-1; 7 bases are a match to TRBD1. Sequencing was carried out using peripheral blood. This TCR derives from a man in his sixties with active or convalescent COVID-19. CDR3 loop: CASITGANLNTEAFF. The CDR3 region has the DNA TGTGCCAGCATAACAGGGGCGAACTTGAACACTGAAGCTTTCTTT.